A single sample is the source of the 8 T cell receptor beta chains below, sequenced in a study of blood T cell repertoires in COVID-19. Sequencing used immunoSEQ multiplex PCR; TCRdb keeps in-frame clones, though not all of them. The table records about 130,000 clones, approximately 85% of them present only once. Sequenced: peripheral blood. Source of these receptors: a woman older than 75 with COVID-19, enrolled during active disease.

A single count supports this clone. The chain links TRBV3-1 (or the pseudogene TRBV3-2) to TRBJ2-1; tentatively, D is TRBD1 (5 bases). The CDR3 loop spans 16 amino acids. Trimming cost V 4 bases and J 6 bases, with 19 bases left between them. Germline-derived CDR1 and CDR2 are LGHDT and YNNKEL (reference sequence). In DNA form, the CDR3 reads TGTGCCAGCAGCCCTTCCCAGGGTGCTGTCAGCAATGAGCAGTTCTTC. Translation gives CASSPSQGAVSNEQFF.

This chain's CDR3 is CASSQDGNSNQPQHF. CDR3 DNA sequence: TGTGCCAGCAGCCAAGACGGTAATAGCAATCAGCCCCAGCATTTT. The V and J genes are TRBV3-1 (or the pseudogene TRBV3-2) and TRBJ1-5; no firm D call. Germline-derived CDR1 and CDR2 are LGHDT and YNNKEL (reference sequence). The CDR3 totals 15 residues. V shed 0 bases and J shed 0 bases, with 6 bases lying between them.

This clone is a singleton in its sample. This CDR3 is also generated by other DNA sequences in the sample. The chain couples TRBV6-2 or TRBV6-3 to TRBJ1-2; 9 bases match TRBD1. Germline loops: CDR1 MNHEY, CDR2 SVGEGT. CDR3 length equals 15 residues. The junction had 4 bases not matched to a gene; V was cut back by 0 bases and J by 5 bases. The CDR3 protein is CASSYSRDRAYGYTF. DNA for the CDR3: TGTGCCAGCAGTTACTCTCGGGACAGGGCATATGGCTACACCTTC.

The V gene is TRBV9, the J gene TRBJ2-3; 8 bases are a match to TRBD1. CDR1 and CDR2 from the germline V gene are SGDLS and YYNGEE. Trimming at V came to 3 bases and at J to 2 bases, leaving 5 bases not matched to a gene. This CDR3 has 15 residues. The CDR3 DNA is TGTGCCAGCAGCGCTCGACAGGGGTCCACAGATACGCAGTATTTT. Translation gives CASSARQGSTDTQYF.

The genes are TRBV28 and TRBJ1-4; 9 bases align to TRBD1. With V trimmed by 6 bases and J by 8 bases, 13 bases remained unmatched. The CDR3 has 16 residues. CDR1 is MDHEN and CDR2 is SYDVKM in the germline V gene. Here the CDR3 DNA reads TGTGCCAGCAGACCACTGCCGGGACAGGGCCTAGAAAAACTGTTTTTT. Protein sequence: CASRPLPGQGLEKLFF.

The V and J genes are TRBV2 and TRBJ2-1; D may be TRBD2 (5 bases). The CDR3 is 12 residues long. With 7 bases removed from V and 7 bases from J, the gap between germline ends came to 11 bases. Looked up from germline, CDR1 is SNHLY and CDR2 is FYNNEI. CDR3 in DNA: TGTGCCAGCATGGGCCGGAGGAATGAGCAGTTCTTC. It codes for CASMGRRNEQFF. Together with reference TRBV2 and TRBJ2-1, the CDR3 gives the full variable domain: EPEVTQTPSHQVTQMGQEVILRCVPISNHLYFYWYRQILGQKVEFLVSFYNNEISEKSEIFDDQFSVERPDGSNFTLKIRSTKLEDSAMYFCASMGRRNEQFFGPGTRLTVL.

The rearrangement links TRBV14 to TRBJ1-4; the D is unclear. Trimming stripped 1 base from V and 11 bases from J, with 8 bases between. Per germline, CDR1 SGHDN and CDR2 FVKESK. This CDR3 region has 12 residues. The CDR3 sequence is CASSQVSFKLFF. In nucleotides, the CDR3 is TGTGCCAGCAGCCAAGTCTCGTTCAAACTGTTTTTT.

This rearrangement joins TRBV18 to TRBJ2-3, with D uncertain. Looked up from germline, CDR1 is KGHSH and CDR2 is LQKENI. V was trimmed by 4 bases and J by 0 bases, leaving 11 bases between them. This CDR3 contains 15 residues. The CDR3 region is CASSRSVSSTDTQYF. The CDR3 DNA reads TGTGCCAGCTCACGATCAGTTAGCAGCACAGATACGCAGTATTTT.